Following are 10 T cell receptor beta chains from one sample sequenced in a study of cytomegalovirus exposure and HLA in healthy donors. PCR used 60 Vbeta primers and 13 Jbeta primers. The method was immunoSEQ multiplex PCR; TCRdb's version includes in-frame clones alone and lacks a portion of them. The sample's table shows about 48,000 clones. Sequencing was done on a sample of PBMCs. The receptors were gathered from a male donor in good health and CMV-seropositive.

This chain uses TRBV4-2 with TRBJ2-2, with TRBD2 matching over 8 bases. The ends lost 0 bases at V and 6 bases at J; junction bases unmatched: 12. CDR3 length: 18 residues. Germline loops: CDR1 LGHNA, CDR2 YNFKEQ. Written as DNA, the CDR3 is TGTGCCAGCAGCCAAGATGTTGGAGCGGGGGCCATACCCGGGGAGCTGTTTTTT. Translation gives CASSQDVGAGAIPGELFF.

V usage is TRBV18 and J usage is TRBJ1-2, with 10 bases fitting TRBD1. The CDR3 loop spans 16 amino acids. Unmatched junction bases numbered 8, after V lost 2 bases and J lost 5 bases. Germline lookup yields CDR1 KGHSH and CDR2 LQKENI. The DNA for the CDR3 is TGTGCCAGCTCACCAATTTATGGACAGGGGGAATATGGCTACACCTTC. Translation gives CASSPIYGQGEYGYTF.

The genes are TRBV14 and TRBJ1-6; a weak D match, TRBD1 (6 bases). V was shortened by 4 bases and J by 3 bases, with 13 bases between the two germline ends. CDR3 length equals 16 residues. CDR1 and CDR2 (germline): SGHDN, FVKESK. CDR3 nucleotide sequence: TGTGCCAGCAGCCTGGGGGCCAGGGACTATAATTCACCCCTCCACTTT. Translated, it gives CASSLGARDYNSPLHF.

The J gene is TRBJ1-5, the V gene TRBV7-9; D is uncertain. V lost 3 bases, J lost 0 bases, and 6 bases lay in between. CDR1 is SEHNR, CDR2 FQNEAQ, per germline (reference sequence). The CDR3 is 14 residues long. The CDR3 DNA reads TGTGCCAGCAGCTTTTCAGATAGCAATCAGCCCCAGCATTTT. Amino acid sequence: CASSFSDSNQPQHF.

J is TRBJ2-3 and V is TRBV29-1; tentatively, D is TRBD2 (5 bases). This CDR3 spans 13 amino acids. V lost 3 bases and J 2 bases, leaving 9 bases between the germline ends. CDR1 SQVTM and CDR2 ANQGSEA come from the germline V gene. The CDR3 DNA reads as TGCAGCGTTGAGGAGGAAAACACAGATACGCAGTATTTT. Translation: CSVEEENTDTQYF.

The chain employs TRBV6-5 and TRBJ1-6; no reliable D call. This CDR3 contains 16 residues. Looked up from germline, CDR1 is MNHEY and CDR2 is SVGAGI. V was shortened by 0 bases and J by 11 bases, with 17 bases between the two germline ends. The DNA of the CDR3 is TGTGCCAGCAGTTACTCGGGGAGGGAAGTGAGAACACCCCTCCACTTT. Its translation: CASSYSGREVRTPLHF.

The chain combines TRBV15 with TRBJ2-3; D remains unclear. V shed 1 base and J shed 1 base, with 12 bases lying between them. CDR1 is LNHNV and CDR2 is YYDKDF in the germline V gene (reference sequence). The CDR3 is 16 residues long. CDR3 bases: TGTGCCACCAGCAGAGGACACGCAGATGGCACAGATACGCAGTATTTT. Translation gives CATSRGHADGTDTQYF.

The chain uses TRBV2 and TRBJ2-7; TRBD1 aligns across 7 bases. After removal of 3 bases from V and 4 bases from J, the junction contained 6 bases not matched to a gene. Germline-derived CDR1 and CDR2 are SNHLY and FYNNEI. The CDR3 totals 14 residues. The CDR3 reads CASSEVQGYYEQYF. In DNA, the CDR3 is TGTGCCAGCAGTGAGGTACAGGGGTATTACGAGCAGTACTTC.

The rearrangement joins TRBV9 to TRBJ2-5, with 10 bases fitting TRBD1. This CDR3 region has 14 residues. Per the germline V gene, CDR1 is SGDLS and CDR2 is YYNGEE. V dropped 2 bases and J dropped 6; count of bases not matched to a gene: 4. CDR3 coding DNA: TGTGCCAGCAGCGTGACAGGGGGCTCCAAGACCCAGTACTTC. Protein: CASSVTGGSKTQYF.

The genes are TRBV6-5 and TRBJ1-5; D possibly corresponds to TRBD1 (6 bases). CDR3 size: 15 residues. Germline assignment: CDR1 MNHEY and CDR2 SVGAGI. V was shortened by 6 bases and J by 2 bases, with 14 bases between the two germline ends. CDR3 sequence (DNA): TGTGCCAGCAGCTTTGACAGGCACCGCAATCAGCCCCAGCATTTT. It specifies CASSFDRHRNQPQHF.